Listed here is a single T cell receptor beta chain. Produced via immunoSEQ multiplex PCR; TCRdb's table is partial and in-frame only. The sample has about 270,000 clones, 88% seen once. This specimen belongs to a study of blood T cell repertoires in COVID-19. This CDR3 is built from 14 residues. Germline loops: CDR1 SQVTM, CDR2 ANQGSEA. Trimming stripped 3 bases from V and 8 bases from J, with 17 bases between. Allocation to cohorts depended on clinical history reported by the participants. Sequenced: PBMCs or T cells enriched from blood (not recorded which). The V call is TRBV29-1, the J call TRBJ2-1; TRBD2 might be the D (6 bases). This clonotype was obtained from a woman aged 40 to 50 with acute COVID-19. The CDR3 loop is CSVEELTSGYEQFF. The CDR3 DNA follows: TGCAGCGTTGAGGAGTTGACTAGTGGCTATGAGCAGTTCTTC.